Listed below are T cell receptor beta chains from one sample, sequenced in a study of low-dose radiotherapy and immunotherapy resistance in tumors. MiXCR was run by TCRdb on the reads, yielding one entry per CDR3 protein. The sample yields about 47,000 distinct CDR3 sequences, about 12% seen once. The material was PBMCs, obtained before treatment. Receptor source: a female donor with ovarian cancer. CDR3s include the opening cysteine and the closing phenylalanine or tryptophan.

TRBJ2-7 | TRBV29-1 | CSVELDHEQYF
TRBJ2-7 | TRBV10-2 | CASSGLAGSYEQYF
TRBJ2-5 | TRBV4-2 | CASSQVASGRASGETQYF
TRBJ2-1 | TRBV29-1 | CSVEAGRVDNEQFF
TRBJ2-2 | TRBV6-2/TRBV6-3 | CASTGRLNTGELFF
TRBJ2-2 | TRBV7-6 | CASSSQGAPNTGELFF
TRBJ2-7 | TRBV19 | CASSILGGEYEQYF
TRBJ2-7 | TRBV10-3 | CAMRPTGSSYEQYF
TRBJ2-7 | TRBV5-3 | CARWGAYEQYF
TRBJ2-5 | TRBV10-3 | CAISGTAYQETQYF
TRBJ2-3 | TRBV7-2 | CASSLGGRTAGDTQYF
TRBJ2-6 | TRBV5-6 | CASSSNGGANVLTF
TRBJ1-2 | TRBV5-1 | CASSLEGTNYGYTF
TRBJ2-7 | TRBV29-1 | CSASRLADSYEQYF
TRBJ2-2 | TRBV10-3 | CAISNQDPGELFF
TRBJ2-2 | TRBV6-5 | CASSPGGPGELFF
TRBJ2-2 | TRBV2 | CARRLAGSTTGELFF
TRBJ2-7 | TRBV7-6 | CASSLRGGLGSSYEQYF
TRBJ1-1 | TRBV10-2 | CASSGTGSLSTRGTEAFF